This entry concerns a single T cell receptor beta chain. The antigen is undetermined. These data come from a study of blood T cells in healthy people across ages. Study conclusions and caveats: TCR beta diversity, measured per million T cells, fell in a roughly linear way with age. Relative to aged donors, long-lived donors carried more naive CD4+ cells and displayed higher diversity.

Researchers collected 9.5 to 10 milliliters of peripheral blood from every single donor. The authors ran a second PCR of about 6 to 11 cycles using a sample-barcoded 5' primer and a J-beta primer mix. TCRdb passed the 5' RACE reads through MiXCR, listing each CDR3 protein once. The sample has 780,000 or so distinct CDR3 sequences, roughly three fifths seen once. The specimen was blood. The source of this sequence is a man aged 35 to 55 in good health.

As DNA, the CDR3 is TGTGCCAGCAGCCGAACCGGGGGTGGTAGCGGTAACAATGAGCAGTACTTC. It encodes CASSRTGGGSGNNEQYF. The V gene is TRBV7-2, the J gene TRBJ2-5; D might be TRBD2 (6 bases). The V end lost 5 bases, the J end lost 11 bases, and 30 bases lay between the germline ends. The CDR3 sequence is 17 residues long. CDR1 is SGHTA and CDR2 is FQGNSA in the germline V gene.